The rows below give T cell receptor beta chains drawn from one sample of a study of T cell responses to AZD1222 COVID-19 vaccine. Assay used: immunoSEQ multiplex PCR; TCRdb lists only in-frame clones, some missing. Of 150,000 or so clones listed, 92% were seen once; the top ten hold 3.5% to 4.5%. Sequencing was performed on peripheral blood, taken on day 0 of AZD1222 vaccination. These receptors were obtained from an adult in good health. The CDR3 runs from the conserved cysteine through the conserved F or W. The D gene is left open where the match is weak. Clone size is shown for a subset of rows, as once, few, many or a class of expanded clone.

j_call cdr3_length clone_size v_call d_call cdr3_nt cdr3_aa
TRBJ2-1 15 . TRBV5-1 . TGCGCCAGCAGCTTGATTTCCCCGTCCTACAATGAGCAGTTCTTC CASSLISPSYNEQFF
TRBJ1-1 14 . TRBV4-3 . TGCGCCAGCAGCCGCCAAGGGCCCGGAGGGGGAGCTTTCTTT CASSRQGPGGGAFF
TRBJ2-1 17 once TRBV19 . TGTGCCAGTACCCGAATAGGTCGTACCGTGGGCTACAATGAGCAGTTCTTC CASTRIGRTVGYNEQFF
TRBJ2-1 16 . TRBV7-2 TRBD2 TGTGCCAGCAGCTTAGTAGGACTAGCGGGGTTCGATGAGCAGTTCTTC CASSLVGLAGFDEQFF
TRBJ2-2 16 . TRBV30 TRBD1 TGTGCCTGGAGTGGCGGCACCCAGGGGGACACCGGGGAGCTGTTTTTT CAWSGGTQGDTGELFF
TRBJ2-2 15 . TRBV5-4 . TGTGCCAGCAGGTCTGCCGGGCCGCGCACCGGGGAGCTGTTTTTT CASRSAGPRTGELFF
TRBJ1-2 15 . TRBV2 . TGTGCCAGCAGTGAAGGGACCTATTCTAACTATGGCTACACCTTC CASSEGTYSNYGYTF
TRBJ2-7 12 . TRBV18 . TGTGCCAGCTCATCACGTGGGGACGAGCAGTACTTC CASSSRGDEQYF
TRBJ2-1 15 . TRBV30 TRBD2 TGTGCCTGGAGTGTAGGGACTAGCGGGGTCAATGAGCAGTTCTTC CAWSVGTSGVNEQFF
TRBJ1-6 16 . TRBV21-1 . TGTGCCAGCAGTCACCACCGCAGGGGCAGGAATTCACCCCTCCACTTT CASSHHRRGRNSPLHF
TRBJ2-1 15 many TRBV28 . TGTGCCAGCAGAGGGAAGGGGGGCCCGCGTAATGAGCAGTTCTTC CASRGKGGPRNEQFF
TRBJ2-7 14 once TRBV28 TRBD2 TGTGCCAGCAGTTTCCAGCGGGAGTTGTACGAGCAGTACTTC CASSFQRELYEQYF
TRBJ1-6 15 . TRBV21-1 . TGTGCCAGCAACCCAGGGGGCTCCTATAATTCACCCCTCCACTTT CASNPGGSYNSPLHF
TRBJ2-7 19 . TRBV23-1 . TGCGCCAGCAGCCCCGCCCGAGAGACGTGGGATCTTCAATCCTACGAGCAGTACTTC CASSPARETWDLQSYEQYF
TRBJ2-5 17 . TRBV4-1 TRBD2 TGCGCCAGCAGCCAAGAAAGGATAGCGGGAGGGCTCGAGACCCAGTACTTC CASSQERIAGGLETQYF
TRBJ1-4 16 once TRBV21-1 . TGTGCCAGCAGCAAAATCACGACAGGAGCTAATGAAAAACTGTTTTTT CASSKITTGANEKLFF
TRBJ1-4 15 . TRBV18 TRBD1 TGTGCCAGCTCACCAGACGACAGGGGGGGAGAAAAACTGTTTTTT CASSPDDRGGEKLFF
TRBJ2-1 15 . TRBV7-7 TRBD2 TGTGCCAGCAGCTTAAGCGGGAGTAACTACAATGAGCAGTTCTTC CASSLSGSNYNEQFF
TRBJ2-4 16 . TRBV28 . TGTGCCAGCAGTCCGACCCGGCCAGGGGAAATGGGCATTCAGTACTTC CASSPTRPGEMGIQYF
TRBJ1-6 12 . TRBV12-5 . TGTGCTAGTGGTATGTCTCTTCTGGCCCTCCACTTT CASGMSLLALHF
TRBJ1-4 14 . TRBV19 TRBD1 TGTGCCAGTAGTGAGGGACAGGTTTTCGAAAAACTGTTTTTT CASSEGQVFEKLFF
TRBJ1-3 17 . TRBV6-1 . TGTGCCAGCAGTGAAGGGGCCTCCGGGTACTCTGGAAACACCATATATTTT CASSEGASGYSGNTIYF
TRBJ1-2 16 . TRBV9 . TGTGCCAGCAGCGTCAGCCAGTCCCAAACTAACTATGGCTACACCTTC CASSVSQSQTNYGYTF
TRBJ1-1 13 . TRBV27 . TGTGCCAGCAGTTTAACCTTACAGGGAAGAGCTTTCTTT CASSLTLQGRAFF
TRBJ2-3 14 . TRBV5-1 TRBD1 TGCGCCAGCACCTACAGGGGCGAAACAGATACGCAGTATTTT CASTYRGETDTQYF
TRBJ2-1 18 . TRBV6-2/TRBV6-3 . TGTGCCAGCAGTTACCTACGGGCGGGCCTGTCCTCCTACAATGAGCAGTTCTTC CASSYLRAGLSSYNEQFF